The rows below give T cell receptor beta chains drawn from one sample of a study of shared clonotypes between healthy human individuals. TCRdb's table, derived via immunoSEQ multiplex PCR, lists solely in-frame clones and lacks some. The sample shows some 480,000 clones, approximately 79% of them seen only once. Sequenced material: PBMCs. The receptors come from a middle-aged woman in good health. Some clones in this sample may be carry-over from other donors' samples. Each CDR3 is given without its conserved first and last residue. D genes are given only for firm matches.

V gene | D gene | CDR3 protein
TRBV18 | NA | ASSQGTYEQY
TRBV5-4 | NA | ASSFITSNTGELF
TRBV5-1 | NA | ASSLARGNTIY
TRBV27 | TRBD1 | ASSWRGHNSPLH
TRBV7-9 | NA | ASSLAAGANYGYT
TRBV11-2 | NA | ASSSRSVEY
TRBV19 | TRBD2 | ASSIGAGVGLYEQY
TRBV7-2 | TRBD2 | ASSPGLAQY
TRBV27 | TRBD2 | ASSLTSGGNYNEQF
TRBV9 | TRBD2 | ASSVLAGGGNEQF
TRBV19 | NA | ASGSGAGELF
TRBV5-1 | NA | ASSLGPGDIYEQY
TRBV15 | NA | ATSRDRAGYYGYT
TRBV19 | NA | ASSIGRDRNSSPLH
TRBV28 | TRBD1 | ASSTPDRDYGYT